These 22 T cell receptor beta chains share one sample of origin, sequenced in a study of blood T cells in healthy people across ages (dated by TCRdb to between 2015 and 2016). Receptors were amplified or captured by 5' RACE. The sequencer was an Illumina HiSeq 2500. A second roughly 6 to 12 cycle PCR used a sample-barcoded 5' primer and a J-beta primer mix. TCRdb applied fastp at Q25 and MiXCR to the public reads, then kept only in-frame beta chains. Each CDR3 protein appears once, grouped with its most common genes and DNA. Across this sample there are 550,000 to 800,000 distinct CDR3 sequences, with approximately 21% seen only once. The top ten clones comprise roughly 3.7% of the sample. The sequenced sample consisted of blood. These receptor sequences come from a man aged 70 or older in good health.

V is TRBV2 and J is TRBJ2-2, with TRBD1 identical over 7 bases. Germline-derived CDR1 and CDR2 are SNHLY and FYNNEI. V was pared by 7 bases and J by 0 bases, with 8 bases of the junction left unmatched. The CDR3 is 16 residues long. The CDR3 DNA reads TGTGCCAGCATGAAAGCCGGGACAGCGAACACCGGGGAGCTGTTTTTT. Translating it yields CASMKAGTANTGELFF. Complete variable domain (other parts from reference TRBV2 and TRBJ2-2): EPEVTQTPSHQVTQMGQEVILRCVPISNHLYFYWYRQILGQKVEFLVSFYNNEISEKSEIFDDQFSVERPDGSNFTLKIRSTKLEDSAMYFCASMKAGTANTGELFFGEGSRLTVL.

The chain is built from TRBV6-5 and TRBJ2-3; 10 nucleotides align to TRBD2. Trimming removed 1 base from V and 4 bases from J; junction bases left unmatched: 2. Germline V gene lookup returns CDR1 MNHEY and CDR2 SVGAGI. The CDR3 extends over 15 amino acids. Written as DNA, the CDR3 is TGTGCCAGCAGTTACTTAGGACTAGCGGCAGATACGCAGTATTTT. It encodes CASSYLGLAADTQYF.

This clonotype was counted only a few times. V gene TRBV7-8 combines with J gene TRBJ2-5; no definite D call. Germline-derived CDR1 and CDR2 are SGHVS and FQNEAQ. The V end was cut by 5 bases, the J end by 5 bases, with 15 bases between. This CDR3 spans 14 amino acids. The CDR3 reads CASSHGTVGETQYF. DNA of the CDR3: TGTGCCAGCAGCCATGGAACAGTGGGGGAGACCCAGTACTTC.

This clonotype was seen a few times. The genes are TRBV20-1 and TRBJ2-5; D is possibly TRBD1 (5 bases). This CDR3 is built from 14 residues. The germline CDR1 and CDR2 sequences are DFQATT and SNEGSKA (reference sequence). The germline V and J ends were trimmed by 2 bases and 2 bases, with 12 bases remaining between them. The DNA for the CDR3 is TGCAGTGCTAGAAGACAGTTAAGGCAAGAGACCCAGTACTTC. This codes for CSARRQLRQETQYF.

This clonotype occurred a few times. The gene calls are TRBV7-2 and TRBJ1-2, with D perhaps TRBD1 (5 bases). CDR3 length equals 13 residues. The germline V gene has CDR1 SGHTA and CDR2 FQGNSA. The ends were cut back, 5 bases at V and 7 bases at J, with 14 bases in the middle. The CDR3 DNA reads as TGTGCCAGCAGCAGCGGGGGGGTAGGTGGCTACACCTTC. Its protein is CASSSGGVGGYTF.

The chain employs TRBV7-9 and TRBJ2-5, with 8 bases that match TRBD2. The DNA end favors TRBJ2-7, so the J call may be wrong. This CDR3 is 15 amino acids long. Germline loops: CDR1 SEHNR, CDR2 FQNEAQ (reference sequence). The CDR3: CASSLYGRAQSEQYF. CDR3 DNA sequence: TGTGCCAGCAGCTTATACGGGAGGGCCCAGAGCGAGCAGTACTTC.

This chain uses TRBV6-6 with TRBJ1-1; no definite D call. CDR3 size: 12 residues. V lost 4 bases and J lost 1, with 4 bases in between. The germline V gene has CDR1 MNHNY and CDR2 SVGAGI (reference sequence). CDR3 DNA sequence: TGTGCCAGCAGTTCCGAGAACACTGAAGCTTTCTTT. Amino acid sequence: CASSSENTEAFF.

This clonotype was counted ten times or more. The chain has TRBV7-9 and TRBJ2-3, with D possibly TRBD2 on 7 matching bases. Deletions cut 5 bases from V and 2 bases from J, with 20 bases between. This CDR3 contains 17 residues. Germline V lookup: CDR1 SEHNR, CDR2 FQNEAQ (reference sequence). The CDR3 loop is CASSQGGWTRDTDTQYF. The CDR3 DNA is TGTGCCAGCAGCCAAGGGGGTTGGACTAGAGACACAGATACGCAGTATTTT.

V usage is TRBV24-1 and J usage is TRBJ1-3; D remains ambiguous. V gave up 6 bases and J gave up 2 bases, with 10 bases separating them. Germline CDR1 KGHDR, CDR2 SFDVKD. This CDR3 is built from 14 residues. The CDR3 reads CATSPAAAGNTIYF. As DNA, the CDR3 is TGTGCCACCAGTCCTGCAGCCGCTGGAAACACCATATATTTT.

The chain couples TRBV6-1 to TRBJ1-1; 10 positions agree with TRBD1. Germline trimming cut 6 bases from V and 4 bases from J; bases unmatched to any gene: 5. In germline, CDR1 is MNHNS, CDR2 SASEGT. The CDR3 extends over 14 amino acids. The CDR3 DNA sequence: TGTGCCAGCAGGGGGACAGGGGATGGCACTGAAGCTTTCTTT. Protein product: CASRGTGDGTEAFF.

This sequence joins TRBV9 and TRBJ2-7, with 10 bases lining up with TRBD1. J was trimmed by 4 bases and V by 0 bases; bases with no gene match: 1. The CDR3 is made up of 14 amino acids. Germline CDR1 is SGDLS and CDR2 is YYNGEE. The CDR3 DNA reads TGTGCCAGCAGCGTAGAGGGACAGGGGTACGAGCAGTACTTC. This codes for CASSVEGQGYEQYF. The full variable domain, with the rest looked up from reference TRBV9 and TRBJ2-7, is DSGVTQTPKHLITATGQRVTLRCSPRSGDLSVYWYQQSLDQGLQFLIQYYNGEERAKGNILERFSAQQFPDLHSELNLSSLELGDSALYFCASSVEGQGYEQYFGPGTRLTVT.

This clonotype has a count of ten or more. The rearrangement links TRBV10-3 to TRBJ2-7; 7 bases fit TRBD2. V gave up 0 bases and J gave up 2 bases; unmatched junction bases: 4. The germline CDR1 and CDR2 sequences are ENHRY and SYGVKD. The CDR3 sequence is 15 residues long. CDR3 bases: TGTGCCATCAGTGAGTCGTCTAGCGGTCCCTACGAGCAGTACTTC. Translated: CAISESSSGPYEQYF.

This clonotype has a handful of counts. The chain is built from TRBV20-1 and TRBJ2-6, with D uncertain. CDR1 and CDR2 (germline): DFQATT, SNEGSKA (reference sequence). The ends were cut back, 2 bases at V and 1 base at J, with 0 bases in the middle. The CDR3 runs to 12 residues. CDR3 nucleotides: TGCAGTGCTAGATCTGGGGCCAACGTCCTGACTTTC. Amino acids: CSARSGANVLTF.

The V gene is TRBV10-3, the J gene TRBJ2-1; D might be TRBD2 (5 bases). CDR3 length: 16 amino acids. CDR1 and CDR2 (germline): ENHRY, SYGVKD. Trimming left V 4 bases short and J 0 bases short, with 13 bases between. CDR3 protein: CAISAAGHPSYNEQFF. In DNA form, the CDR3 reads TGTGCCATCAGTGCGGCGGGTCATCCCTCCTACAATGAGCAGTTCTTC.

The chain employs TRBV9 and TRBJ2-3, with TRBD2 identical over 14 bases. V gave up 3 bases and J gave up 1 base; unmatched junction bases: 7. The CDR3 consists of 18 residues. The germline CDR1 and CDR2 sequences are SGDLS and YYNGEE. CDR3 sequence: CASSAGLAGGRGTDTQYF. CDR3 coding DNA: TGTGCCAGCAGCGCCGGACTAGCGGGAGGTCGTGGCACAGATACGCAGTATTTT.

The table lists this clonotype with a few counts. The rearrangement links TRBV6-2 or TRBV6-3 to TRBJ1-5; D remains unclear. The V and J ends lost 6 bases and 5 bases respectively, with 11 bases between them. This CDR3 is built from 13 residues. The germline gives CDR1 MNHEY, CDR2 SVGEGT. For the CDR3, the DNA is TGTGCCAGCAGGGACCCCCCGGATCAGCCCCAGCATTTT. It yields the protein CASRDPPDQPQHF.

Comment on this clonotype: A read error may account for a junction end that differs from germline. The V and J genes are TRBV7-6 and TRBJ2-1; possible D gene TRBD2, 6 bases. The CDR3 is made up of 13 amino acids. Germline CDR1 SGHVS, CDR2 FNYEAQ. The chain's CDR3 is CVSSLGTYNEQFF. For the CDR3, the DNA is TGTGTCAGCAGCTTAGGGACTTACAATGAGCAGTTCTTC.

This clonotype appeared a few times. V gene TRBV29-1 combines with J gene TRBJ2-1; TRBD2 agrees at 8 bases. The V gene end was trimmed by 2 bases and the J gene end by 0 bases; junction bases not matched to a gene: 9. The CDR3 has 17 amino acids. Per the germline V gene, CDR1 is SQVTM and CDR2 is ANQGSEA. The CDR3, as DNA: TGCAGCGTTGAATCGGGGGTAGCGGGGTCCTCCTACAATGAGCAGTTCTTC. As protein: CSVESGVAGSSYNEQFF.

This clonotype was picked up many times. This CDR3 reads CASSPTGLDADTQYF. The CDR3 DNA reads as TGCGCCAGCAGTCCTACAGGGTTAGACGCAGATACGCAGTATTTT. The V gene is TRBV4-1, the J gene TRBJ2-3; possibly TRBD1 for D (6 bases). The CDR3 totals 15 residues. Trimming shortened V by 6 bases and J by 4 bases, and 17 bases separated the two germline ends. Germline V gives CDR1 MGHRA, CDR2 YSYEKL.

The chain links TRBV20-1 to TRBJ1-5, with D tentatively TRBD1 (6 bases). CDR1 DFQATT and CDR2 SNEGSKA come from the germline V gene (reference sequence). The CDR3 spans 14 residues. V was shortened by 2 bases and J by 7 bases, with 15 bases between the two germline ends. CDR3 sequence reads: CSARLGGGGQPQHF. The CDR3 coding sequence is TGCAGTGCTAGACTAGGGGGGGGCGGGCAGCCCCAGCATTTT.

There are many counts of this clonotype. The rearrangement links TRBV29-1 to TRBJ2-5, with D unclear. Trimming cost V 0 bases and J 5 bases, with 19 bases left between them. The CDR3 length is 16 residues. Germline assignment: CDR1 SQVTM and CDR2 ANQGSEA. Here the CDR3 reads CSVEDPKTLMGETQYF. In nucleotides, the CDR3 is TGCAGCGTTGAAGATCCAAAGACACTGATGGGGGAGACCCAGTACTTC.

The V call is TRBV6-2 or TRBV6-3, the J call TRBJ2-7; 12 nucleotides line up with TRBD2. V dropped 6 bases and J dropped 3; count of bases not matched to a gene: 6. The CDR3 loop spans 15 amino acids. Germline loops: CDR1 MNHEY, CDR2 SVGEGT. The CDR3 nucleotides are TGTGCCAGCAGCCAGACTAGCGGGAGAGTCTACGAGCAGTACTTC. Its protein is CASSQTSGRVYEQYF.